This T cell receptor (beta chain) derives from a study of T cell responses to AZD1222 COVID-19 vaccine. Germline V gene lookup returns CDR1 LGHNA and CDR2 YSLEER. V lost 1 base to trimming and J lost 7 bases, with 17 bases between them. The CDR3 consists of 17 residues. Data came from immunoSEQ multiplex PCR; TCRdb stores just in-frame clones and leaves some out. Among some 150,000 clones listed, around 92% were seen once. The clonotype was recovered from an adult in good health. The gene calls are TRBV4-3 and TRBJ1-6; D unclear. Sequencing was performed on peripheral blood, taken on day 0 of AZD1222 vaccination. The CDR3 DNA follows: TGCGCCAGCAGCCAAGGGGTCGGTGGAGGGAACAATTCACCCCTCCACTTT. It is translated as CASSQGVGGGNNSPLHF.